The clone carrying this T cell receptor (beta chain) appeared a single time. This sample is part of a study of blood T cell repertoires in COVID-19. Across the whole study: Italy, Spain and the United States were the sources of the convalescent and acute COVID-19 samples. Sources were T cells, B-cell-depleted T cells, or PBMCs; the material itself was cDNA or gDNA.

In the original analysis: Amplification of reference gene primers provided the estimated nucleated cell counts. TCRdb keeps only in-frame clones here, not all; method: immunoSEQ multiplex PCR. For V, J and clone size, that table is used; D and trimming come from the DNA. The sample has over 250,000 clones, 83% seen once. Germline V gene lookup returns CDR1 SGDLS and CDR2 YYNGEE. Trimming removed 2 bases at V and 6 bases at J, with 7 bases between. CDR3 length equals 12 residues. The genes are TRBV9 and TRBJ2-3, with D perhaps matching TRBD1 (5 bases). The source material was peripheral blood. The source is a woman aged 50 to 65 who had recovered from COVID-19. The CDR3 sequence: CASSVPGDTQYF. The CDR3 DNA is TGTGCCAGCAGCGTCCCAGGGGATACGCAGTATTTT.